Shown below are 9 T cell receptor beta chains from a single sample sequenced in a study of CD8 T cells in ankylosing spondylitis (TCRdb year 2017). Libraries were constructed by 5' RACE. Sequencing instrument: Illumina HiSeq 2500. Clones were called with MiXCR by TCRdb after fastp trimmed the public reads at Q25, and only in-frame beta chains were retained. Each CDR3 protein gets just one entry, which takes the most common genes and DNA from the rows behind it. The sample profile shows about 190,000 distinct CDR3 sequences; 10% to 15% of them were found once. The top ten clones comprise about 11% of the sample. Sequencing input: blood, either unsorted or a sorted T cell fraction (not recorded which). Source of these receptors: a female donor with ankylosing spondylitis or in good health (not recorded which).

V usage is TRBV20-1 and J usage is TRBJ2-5, with 8 positions matching TRBD2. The CDR3 contains 12 residues. Germline-derived CDR1 and CDR2 are DFQATT and SNEGSKA (reference sequence). The V gene end was trimmed by 5 bases and the J gene end by 2 bases; junction bases not matched to a gene: 1. CDR3 in amino acids: CSAPGGQETQYF. As DNA, the CDR3 is TGCAGTGCTCCGGGAGGGCAAGAGACCCAGTACTTC.

This chain joins TRBV5-6 and TRBJ2-7; 9 nucleotides agree with TRBD1. The trim removed 0 bases at V and 5 bases at J, leaving 6 bases unmatched. Germline V CDR1 and CDR2: SGHDT, YYEEEE. The CDR3 is made up of 15 amino acids. CDR3 DNA sequence: TGTGCCAGCAGCTTGGGAGGGACAGGGAGCCACGAGCAGTACTTC. This sequence encodes CASSLGGTGSHEQYF.

This clonotype showed up many times. The chain joins TRBV6-5 to TRBJ2-3; perhaps TRBD2 as D (6 bases). Germline-derived CDR1 and CDR2 are MNHEY and SVGAGI. The CDR3 has 13 residues. V gave up 2 bases and J gave up 8 bases, with 11 bases separating them. The CDR3 sequence: CASSYRAGLTQYF. In nucleotides, the CDR3 is TGTGCCAGCAGTTACAGGGCGGGACTTACGCAGTATTTT.

At least ten counts were recorded for this clonotype. The chain links TRBV6-2 or TRBV6-3 to TRBJ2-7, with D uncertain. Germline values: CDR1 MNHEY, CDR2 SVGEGT. V lost 7 bases and J 1 base, leaving 14 bases between the germline ends. The CDR3 covers 14 residues. The CDR3 bases are TGTGCCAGCACGGAGATAGCAGTTTCCTACGAGCAGTACTTC. It specifies CASTEIAVSYEQYF.

This clonotype was seen a few times. This chain connects TRBV5-1 to TRBJ2-1, with 9 nucleotides matching TRBD1. Trimming took 4 bases from V and 7 from J; bases not matched to a gene: 9. This CDR3 spans 15 amino acids. CDR1 SGHRS and CDR2 YFSETQ come from the germline V gene. CDR3 coding DNA: TGCGCCAGCAGCCAACGACAGGGGGAAGGAAATGAGCAGTTCTTC. Its protein product is CASSQRQGEGNEQFF.

The sample holds many counts of this clonotype. The rearrangement uses TRBV12-3 or TRBV12-4 and TRBJ1-3; 10 positions match TRBD1. The V gene end was trimmed by 5 bases and the J gene end by 2 bases; junction bases not matched to a gene: 0. The CDR3 spans 14 residues. Written as DNA, the CDR3 is TGTGCCAGCAGTGGGACAGGGGCTGGAAACACCATATATTTT. Translation: CASSGTGAGNTIYF.

This CDR3 reads CASSHEAGGSPLHF. CDR3 bases: TGTGCCAGCAGTCACGAGGCAGGGGGCTCACCCCTCCACTTT. The V call is TRBV6-2 or TRBV6-3, the J call TRBJ1-6; 8 nucleotides line up with TRBD1. With 5 bases clipped from V and 10 bases from J, the junction kept 7 bases outside the gene matches. The CDR3 extends over 14 amino acids. Germline V gene data show CDR1 as MNHEY and CDR2 as SVGEGT.

This clonotype has at least ten counts. The V gene is TRBV27, the J gene TRBJ1-6; D gene ambiguous. V lost 0 bases and J 9 bases, leaving 6 bases between the germline ends. There are 13 residues in the CDR3. The germline CDR1 and CDR2 sequences are MNHEY and SMNVEV (reference sequence). CDR3 residues: CASSLSKGSPLHF. The CDR3 bases are TGTGCCAGCAGTTTATCTAAGGGTTCACCCCTCCACTTT.

This clonotype was detected ten times or more. V usage is TRBV20-1 and J usage is TRBJ2-7; 7 nucleotides match TRBD2. The CDR3 has 14 residues. Per germline, CDR1 DFQATT and CDR2 SNEGSKA (reference sequence). V lost 6 bases and J lost 3; bases outside the gene matches: 11. This chain's CDR3 is CSAPPRLADYEQYF. The DNA for the CDR3 is TGCAGTGCCCCCCCGAGACTAGCTGACTACGAGCAGTACTTC.